This T cell receptor beta chain appears in the sequencing data of a study of T cells in Graves' hyperthyroidism and ophthalmopathy. Germline CDR1 reads SGHTA; CDR2 reads FQGNSA. CDR3 length equals 12 residues. Trimming shortened V by 7 bases and J by 5 bases, and 9 bases separated the two germline ends. Using RNA transcripts as the source, TCR beta CDR3 regions were amplified. In the first-round RT-PCR of the TCR CDR3, the HTBI primer set was used. Via MiXCR, TCRdb re-called the multiplex PCR reads, giving one row per CDR3 protein. The sample lists around 350,000 distinct CDR3 sequences, about 17% seen once, with more than 30% in the top ten. Findings of the study overall: The model anticipated ophthalmopathy a median approximately six months pre-onset.

To note about this clonotype: Its antigen remains unknown.

Used for diagnoses were clinical symptoms, serum thyroxine and TRAb, thyroid ultrasound and orbital computed tomography. The authors took PBMCs from over 8.5 ml fresh peripheral blood. The source is a woman aged 30 to 39 with Graves' hyperthyroidism that later progressed to Graves' ophthalmopathy. The chain combines TRBV7-2 with TRBJ2-1; no reliable D call. Material: blood. The CDR3 DNA reads as TGTGCCAGCAAATCGTCAAACAATGAGCAGTTCTTC. It translates to CASKSSNNEQFF. The variable domain in full, with the rest retrieved from reference TRBV7-2 and TRBJ2-1, is GAGVSQSPSNKVTEKGKDVELRCDPISGHTALYWYRQSLGQGLEFLIYFQGNSAPDKSGLPSDRFSAERTGGSVSTLTIQRTQQEDSAVYLCASKSSNNEQFFGPGTRLTVL.